This record looks at one T cell receptor beta chain sequence and its context. Antigen: not known. A multiplex PCR was run with 60 Vbeta primers and 13 Jbeta primers. Clones were sequenced by immunoSEQ multiplex PCR, and TCRdb holds only the in-frame ones, with some missing. Found here are around 150,000 clones, approximately 62% of them singletons; the top ten hold 1.5% to 2%. The data are from a study of cytomegalovirus exposure and HLA in healthy donors. The wider study: Early released data comprised 80 million or so unique TCRs from HLA-typed donors.

Regarding the study as a whole: Generally TCR sequences proved uncommon, though certain public TCRs appeared in numerous donors. The classifier reportedly diagnosed cytomegalovirus status with high sensitivity and specificity.

The J segment lost 8 bases and the V segment lost 0 bases, leaving 4 bases of the junction unmatched. There are 14 residues in the CDR3. Germline CDR1 is SGHRS and CDR2 is YFSETQ. Sequencing input: PBMCs. This chain links TRBV5-1 with TRBJ1-4; 7 positions match TRBD1. The receptor was derived from a human donor in good health. The CDR3 loop reads CASSLGQGREKLFF. CDR3 sequence (DNA): TGCGCCAGCAGCTTGGGACAGGGCAGGGAAAAACTGTTTTTT.